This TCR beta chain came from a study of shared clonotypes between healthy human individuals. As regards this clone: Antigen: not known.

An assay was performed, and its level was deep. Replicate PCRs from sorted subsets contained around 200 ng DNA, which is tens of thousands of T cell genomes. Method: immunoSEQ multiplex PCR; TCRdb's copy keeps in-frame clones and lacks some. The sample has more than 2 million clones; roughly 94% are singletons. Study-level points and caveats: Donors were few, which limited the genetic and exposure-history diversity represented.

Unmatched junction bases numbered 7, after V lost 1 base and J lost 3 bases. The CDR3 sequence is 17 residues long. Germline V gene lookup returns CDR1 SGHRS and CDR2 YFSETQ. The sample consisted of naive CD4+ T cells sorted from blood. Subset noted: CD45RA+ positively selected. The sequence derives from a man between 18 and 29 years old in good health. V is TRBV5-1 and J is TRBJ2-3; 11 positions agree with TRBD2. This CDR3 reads CASSLRASGGLTDTQYF. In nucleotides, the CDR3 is TGCGCCAGCAGCTTGCGGGCTAGCGGGGGGCTGACAGATACGCAGTATTTT.